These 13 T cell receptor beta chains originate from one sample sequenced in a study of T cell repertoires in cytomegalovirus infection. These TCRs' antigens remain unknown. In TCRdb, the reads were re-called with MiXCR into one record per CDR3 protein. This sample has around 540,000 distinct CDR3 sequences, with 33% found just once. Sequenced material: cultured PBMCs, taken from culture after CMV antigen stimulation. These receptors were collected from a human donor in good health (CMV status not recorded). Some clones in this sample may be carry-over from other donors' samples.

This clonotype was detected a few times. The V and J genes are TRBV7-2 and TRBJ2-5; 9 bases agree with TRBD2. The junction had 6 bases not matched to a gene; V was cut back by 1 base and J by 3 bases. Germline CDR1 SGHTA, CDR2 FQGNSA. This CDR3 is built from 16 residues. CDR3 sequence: CASSLVGGGGEETQYF. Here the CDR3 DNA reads TGTGCCAGCAGCTTAGTCGGCGGGGGGGGTGAAGAGACCCAGTACTTC. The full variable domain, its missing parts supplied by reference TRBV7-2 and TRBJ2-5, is GAGVSQSPSNKVTEKGKDVELRCDPISGHTALYWYRQSLGQGLEFLIYFQGNSAPDKSGLPSDRFSAERTGGSVSTLTIQRTQQEDSAVYLCASSLVGGGGEETQYFGPGTRLLVL.

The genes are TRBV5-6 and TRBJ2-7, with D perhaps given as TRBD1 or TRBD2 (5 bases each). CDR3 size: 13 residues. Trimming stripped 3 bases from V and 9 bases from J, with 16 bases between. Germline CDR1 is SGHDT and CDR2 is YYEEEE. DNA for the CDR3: TGTGCCAGCAGCTCCATTGGGACGCTGAGGCAGTACGTC. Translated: CASSSIGTLRQYV.

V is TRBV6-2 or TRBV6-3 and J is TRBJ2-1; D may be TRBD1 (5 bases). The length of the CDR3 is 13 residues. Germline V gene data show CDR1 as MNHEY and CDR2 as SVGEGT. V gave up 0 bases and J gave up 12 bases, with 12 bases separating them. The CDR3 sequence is CASSYSSPQGQFF. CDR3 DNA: TGTGCCAGCAGTTACTCTAGCCCCCAGGGGCAGTTCTTC.

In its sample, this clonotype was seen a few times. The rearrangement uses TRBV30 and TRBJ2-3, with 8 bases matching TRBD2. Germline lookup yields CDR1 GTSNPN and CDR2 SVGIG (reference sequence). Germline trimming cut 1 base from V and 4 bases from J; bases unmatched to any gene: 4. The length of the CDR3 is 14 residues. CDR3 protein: CAWSGAGAADTQYF. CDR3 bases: TGTGCCTGGAGTGGAGCGGGAGCGGCAGATACGCAGTATTTT.

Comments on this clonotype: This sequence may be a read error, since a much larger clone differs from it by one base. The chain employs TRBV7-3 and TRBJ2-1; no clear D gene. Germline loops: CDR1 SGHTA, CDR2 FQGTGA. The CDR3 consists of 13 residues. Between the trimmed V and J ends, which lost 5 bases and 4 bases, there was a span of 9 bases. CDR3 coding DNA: TGTGCCAGCAGCCCCACCGAGTACAATGAGCAGTTCTTC. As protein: CASSPTEYNEQFF.

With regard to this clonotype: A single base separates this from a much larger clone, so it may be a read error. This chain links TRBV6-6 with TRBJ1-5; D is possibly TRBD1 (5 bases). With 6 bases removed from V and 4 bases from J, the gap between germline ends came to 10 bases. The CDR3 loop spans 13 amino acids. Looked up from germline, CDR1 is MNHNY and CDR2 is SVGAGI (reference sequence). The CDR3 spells CASSVGVNQPQHF. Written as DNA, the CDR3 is TGTGCCAGCAGCGTAGGGGTTAATCAGCCCCAGCATTTT.

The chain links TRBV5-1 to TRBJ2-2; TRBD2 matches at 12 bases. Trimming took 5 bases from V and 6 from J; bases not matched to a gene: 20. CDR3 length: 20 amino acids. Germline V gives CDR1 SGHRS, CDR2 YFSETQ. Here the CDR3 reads CASSVTVLAGGPVMAGELFF. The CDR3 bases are TGCGCCAGCAGTGTGACAGTCCTAGCGGGAGGGCCCGTCATGGCCGGGGAGCTGTTTTTT.

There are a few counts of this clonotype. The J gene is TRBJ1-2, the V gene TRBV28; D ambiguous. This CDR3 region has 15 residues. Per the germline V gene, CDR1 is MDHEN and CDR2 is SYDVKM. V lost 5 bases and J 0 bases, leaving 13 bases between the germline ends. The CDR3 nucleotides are TGTGCCAGCAGTATCACCCCAGAGACTAACTATGGCTACACCTTC. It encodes CASSITPETNYGYTF.

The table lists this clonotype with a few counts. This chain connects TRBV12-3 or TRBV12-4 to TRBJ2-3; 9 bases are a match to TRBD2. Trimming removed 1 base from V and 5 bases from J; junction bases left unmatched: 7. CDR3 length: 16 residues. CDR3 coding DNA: TGTGCCAGCAGTTTAGTAGTTAGCGGGAGTGGAGATACGCAGTATTTT. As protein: CASSLVVSGSGDTQYF.

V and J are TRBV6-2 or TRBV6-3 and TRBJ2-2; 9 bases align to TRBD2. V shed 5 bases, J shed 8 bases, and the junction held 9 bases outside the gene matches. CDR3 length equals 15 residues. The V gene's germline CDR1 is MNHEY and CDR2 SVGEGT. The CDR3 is CASSPTSGNQGELFF. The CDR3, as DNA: TGTGCCAGCAGTCCGACTAGCGGAAACCAAGGGGAGCTGTTTTTT.

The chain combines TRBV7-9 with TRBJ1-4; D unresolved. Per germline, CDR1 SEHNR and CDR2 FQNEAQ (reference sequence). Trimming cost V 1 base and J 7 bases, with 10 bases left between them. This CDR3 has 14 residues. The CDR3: CASSLDLSIEKLFF. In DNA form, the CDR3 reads TGTGCCAGCAGCTTAGATCTCAGTATTGAAAAACTGTTTTTT.

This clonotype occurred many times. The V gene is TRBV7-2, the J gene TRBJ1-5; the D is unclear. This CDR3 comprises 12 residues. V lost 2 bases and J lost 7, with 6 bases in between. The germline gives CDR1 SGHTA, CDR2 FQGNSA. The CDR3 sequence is CASSLSAQPQHF. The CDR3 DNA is TGTGCCAGCAGCTTATCGGCCCAGCCCCAGCATTTT.

CDR3 in amino acids: CSARDQGNYGYTF. CDR3 nucleotides: TGCAGTGCTAGAGACCAGGGAAACTATGGCTACACCTTC. The chain joins TRBV20-1 to TRBJ1-2; TRBD1 is a possible D gene (5 bases). Per the germline V gene, CDR1 is DFQATT and CDR2 is SNEGSKA (reference sequence). The CDR3 consists of 13 residues. Trimming removed 0 bases from V and 2 bases from J, with 7 bases in between.